Detailed here is one T cell receptor beta chain. The data stem from a study of blood T cell repertoires in COVID-19. Study background: PBMCs, B-cell-depleted T cells, or T cells provided the cDNA or gDNA that made up the material.

CDR3 size: 15 residues. Losses at the gene ends were 1 base for V and 6 bases for J; bases not matched to a gene: 6. Per the germline V gene, CDR1 is SGDLS and CDR2 is YYNGEE. Original handling: Estimates of nucleated cell counts were drawn from the amplification of reference gene primers. The assay was immunoSEQ multiplex PCR, and TCRdb's table has in-frame clones only and misses some. V and J calls and clone size are given by that table; D and trimming were obtained from the DNA. The table records approximately 47,000 clones, over 65% of them present only once. The chain employs TRBV9 and TRBJ2-1; 8 nucleotides align to TRBD2. Sequenced sample: peripheral blood. The sequence came from a woman aged 55 to 70 with acute or convalescent COVID-19. CDR3 amino acids: CASSVSAGAANEQFF. In DNA, the CDR3 is TGTGCCAGCAGCGTATCAGCGGGAGCGGCCAATGAGCAGTTCTTC. Full variable domain (rest looked up from reference TRBV9 and TRBJ2-1): DSGVTQTPKHLITATGQRVTLRCSPRSGDLSVYWYQQSLDQGLQFLIQYYNGEERAKGNILERFSAQQFPDLHSELNLSSLELGDSALYFCASSVSAGAANEQFFGPGTRLTVL.